This TCR beta chain was obtained from a study of CD4 and CD8 cells across lung adenocarcinoma regions. In its sample, this clonotype was seen once. One junction end does not reproduce the germline sequence, and a read error may be involved. MiXCR, applied by TCRdb to the PCR reads, yields one record per CDR3 protein. This sample has 16,000 or so distinct CDR3 sequences; 55% occur once, and the top ten carry 32%. Germline CDR1 and CDR2: MNHNS and SASEGT. This CDR3 spans 14 amino acids. Localized lung adenocarcinoma, a non-small cell lung cancer, affected the donors. Specimen: CD8+ T cells from the center of a lung tumor. The J gene is TRBJ2-3, the V gene TRBV6-1, with a weak D call TRBD2 (6 bases). The sequence was collected from a female donor with lung adenocarcinoma. The CD4 and CD8 labels of this study may be unreliable. CDR3 DNA: TGTGCCAGCAGGGGACTGGCGGGCACAGATACTCAGTACTTT. The encoded protein is CASRGLAGTDTQYF.